Following are 8 T cell receptor beta chains from one sample sequenced in a study of neoadjuvant anti-PD-1 for oral cavity cancer. Profiling relied on immunoSEQ multiplex PCR, and the TCRdb table lists in-frame clones only, not all of them. The table records about 12,000 clones, about three fifths of them present only once. Sequences were derived from PBMCs, sampled before nivolumab (anti-PD-1) treatment. The receptors were sampled from a person between 40 and 85 years old with oral cavity squamous cell carcinoma.

The V gene is TRBV6-5, the J gene TRBJ1-2, with D maybe TRBD1 (5 bases). Germline V gene sequence: CDR1 MNHEY, CDR2 SVGAGI. Trimming stripped 2 bases from V and 0 bases from J, with 7 bases between. The CDR3 sequence is 14 residues long. DNA of the CDR3: TGTGCCAGCAGTTACGACAGTTCTAACTATGGCTACACCTTC. It yields the protein CASSYDSSNYGYTF.

This clone was detected a few times. The V gene is TRBV18, the J gene TRBJ1-5, with D uncertain. Looked up from germline, CDR1 is KGHSH and CDR2 is LQKENI. The V end was cut by 6 bases, the J end by 0 bases, with 9 bases between. CDR3 size: 14 residues. Written as DNA, the CDR3 is TGTGCCAGCTCTACGGGGATTAGCAATCAGCCCCAGCATTTT. Translated, it gives CASSTGISNQPQHF. Looking up the rest from reference TRBV18 and TRBJ1-5 gives the full variable domain: NAGVMQNPRHLVRRRGQEARLRCSPMKGHSHVYWYRQLPEEGLKFMVYLQKENIIDESGMPKERFSAEFPKEGPSILRIQQVVRGDSAAYFCASSTGISNQPQHFGDGTRLSIL.

The chain couples TRBV2 to TRBJ1-1; maybe TRBD1 (6 bases). With 7 bases removed from V and 8 bases from J, the gap between germline ends came to 14 bases. CDR1 is SNHLY, CDR2 FYNNEI, per germline. This CDR3 spans 12 amino acids. The CDR3 sequence is CASIYGGLEAFF. The DNA for the CDR3 is TGTGCCAGCATATACGGGGGGCTGGAAGCTTTCTTT.

The gene calls are TRBV4-1 and TRBJ1-1; no clear D. This CDR3 has 12 residues. CDR1 and CDR2 from the germline V gene are MGHRA and YSYEKL. Trimming pared 1 base from V and 7 bases from J, leaving 7 bases between. CDR3 residues: CASSQVGLEAFF. CDR3 coding DNA: TGCGCCAGCAGCCAAGTGGGCCTTGAAGCTTTCTTT.

This chain links TRBV6-1 with TRBJ1-5; weak D call: TRBD1 (5 bases). CDR1 and CDR2 (germline): MNHNS, SASEGT. The CDR3 is made up of 14 amino acids. The V end lost 6 bases, the J end lost 7 bases, and 16 bases lay between the germline ends. CDR3 region: CASRQEGARQPQHF. CDR3 coding DNA: TGTGCCAGCAGGCAAGAAGGGGCCAGGCAGCCCCAGCATTTT.

The chain links TRBV11-2 to TRBJ2-7; D might be TRBD2 (5 bases). Germline CDR1 reads SGHAT; CDR2 reads FQNNGV. The CDR3 is made up of 15 amino acids. V lost 5 bases, J lost 2 bases, and 16 bases lay in between. The CDR3 nucleotides read TGTGCCAGCAGCCCCCGGGGTCCCGGGCCCTACGAGCAGTACTTC. Its translation: CASSPRGPGPYEQYF.

This chain uses TRBV2 with TRBJ2-3; D unresolved. Trimming shortened V by 7 bases and J by 4 bases, and 9 bases separated the two germline ends. CDR1 and CDR2 from the germline V gene are SNHLY and FYNNEI. CDR3 length: 12 residues. The CDR3 sequence is CASKGGPDTQYF. The DNA for the CDR3 is TGTGCCAGCAAGGGCGGCCCAGATACGCAGTATTTT.

This clone is a singleton in its sample. J is TRBJ1-1 and V is TRBV7-3; perhaps TRBD1 as D (5 bases). V lost 4 bases, J lost 11 bases, and 14 bases lay in between. Germline V gene sequence: CDR1 SGHTA, CDR2 FQGTGA. The CDR3 spans 12 residues. In DNA form, the CDR3 reads TGTGCCAGCAGCTCCGGGTCGGGGGGTGCTTTCTTT. This gives the protein CASSSGSGGAFF.